This TCR beta chain was obtained from a study of blood T cell repertoires in COVID-19. Across the study: The United States, Italy and Spain provided the acute and convalescent COVID-19 samples. T cells, B-cell-depleted T cells, or PBMCs supplied cDNA or gDNA.

The CDR3 totals 14 residues. Per germline, CDR1 LGHDT and CDR2 YNNKEL (reference sequence). Trimming cost V 6 bases and J 11 bases; bases outside gene matches: 13. The repertoire was sequenced with immunoSEQ multiplex PCR; TCRdb's copy has only in-frame clones and lacks some. Among 60,000 to 65,000 clones listed, 75% to 85% were seen once. Sample: peripheral blood. The TCR was taken from a woman in her sixties or seventies with acute or convalescent COVID-19. This sequence joins TRBV3-1 (or the pseudogene TRBV3-2) and TRBJ1-1, with 9 bases fitting TRBD1. In DNA, the CDR3 is TGTGCCAGCAGTCCGGGACAGGGACCCATAGGGGCTTTCTTT. Translation: CASSPGQGPIGAFF.